Below, 8 T cell receptor beta chains from the same sample are listed, as sequenced in a study of T cells in Graves' hyperthyroidism and ophthalmopathy. Amplification of TCR beta CDR3 regions used RNA as the template. RT-PCR in the first round (using the HTBI primer set) targeted the TCR CDR3. Each CDR3 protein is one row after TCRdb ran MiXCR on the multiplex PCR reads. The profile shows roughly 300,000 distinct CDR3 sequences, about 20% of them singletons. The sequenced sample was blood. The receptors were sampled from a woman in her forties or fifties with Graves' hyperthyroidism.

This clonotype appeared many times. This rearrangement joins TRBV12-5 to TRBJ2-3, with D tentatively TRBD1 or TRBD2 (5 bases each). Germline V gene data show CDR1 as LGHNT and CDR2 as FRNRAP. V was clipped by 1 base and J by 4 bases, with 12 bases between them. This CDR3 spans 15 amino acids. CDR3 nucleotide sequence: TGTGCTAGTGGTTTGGGGGACCACAGGCCAGATACGCAGTATTTT. It codes for CASGLGDHRPDTQYF.

This clonotype was observed a handful of times. The chain employs TRBV5-4 and TRBJ2-7; perhaps D is TRBD1 or TRBD2 (5 bases each). V gave up 3 bases and J gave up 1 base, with 11 bases separating them. CDR3 size: 14 residues. CDR1 and CDR2 (germline): SGHNT, YYREEE (reference sequence). The CDR3 DNA follows: TGTGCCAGCAGCTCCCGAGAGGGGTCCTACGAGCAGTACTTC. The encoded protein is CASSSREGSYEQYF.

The gene calls are TRBV7-6 and TRBJ2-3; 14 positions agree with TRBD2. V shed 5 bases and J 0 bases; nucleotides not matched to a gene: 7. Germline V gene data show CDR1 as SGHVS and CDR2 as FNYEAQ. The CDR3 length is 18 residues. CDR3 nucleotide sequence: TGTGCCAGCAGCCCGGGACTAGCGGGGGTTACTAGCACAGATACGCAGTATTTT. Protein: CASSPGLAGVTSTDTQYF. Full variable domain (outside the CDR3, taken from reference TRBV7-6 and TRBJ2-3): GAGVSQSPRYKVTKRGQDVALRCDPISGHVSLYWYRQALGQGPEFLTYFNYEAQQDKSGLPNDRFSAERPEGSISTLTIQRTEQRDSAMYRCASSPGLAGVTSTDTQYFGPGTRLTVL.

This clonotype has only a few counts. This chain joins TRBV20-1 and TRBJ1-5; no clear D. This CDR3 is 14 amino acids long. The germline V gene encodes CDR1 DFQATT and CDR2 SNEGSKA (reference sequence). Between the trimmed V and J ends, which lost 4 bases and 2 bases, there was a span of 12 bases. This CDR3 is CSAIAGSGNQPQHF. In nucleotides, the CDR3 is TGCAGTGCTATAGCTGGTAGCGGCAATCAGCCCCAGCATTTT.

This clonotype was counted between two and nine times. V and J are TRBV10-3 and TRBJ2-5; D possibly uses TRBD1 or TRBD2 (6 bases each). The CDR3 covers 14 residues. V was pared by 4 bases and J by 1 base, with 10 bases between. Germline CDR1 and CDR2: ENHRY and SYGVKD. The CDR3 DNA reads as TGTGCCATCAGTGCCGGGGGCGCCCAAGAGACCCAGTACTTC. This sequence encodes CAISAGGAQETQYF.

This clonotype was observed a few times. This chain joins TRBV10-3 and TRBJ2-1, with 15 nucleotides matching TRBD2. In germline, CDR1 is ENHRY, CDR2 SYGVKD. The V gene end was trimmed by 6 bases and the J gene end by 7 bases; junction bases not matched to a gene: 7. The CDR3 runs 16 residues. CDR3 amino acids: CAISAGTSGGPNEQFF. DNA of the CDR3: TGTGCCATCAGCGCCGGGACTAGCGGGGGGCCGAATGAGCAGTTCTTC.

This clonotype was counted a few times. This rearrangement joins TRBV20-1 to TRBJ2-1; 8 bases map to TRBD2. V dropped 6 bases and J dropped 5; count of bases not matched to a gene: 15. The length of the CDR3 is 16 residues. Germline V gene lookup returns CDR1 DFQATT and CDR2 SNEGSKA (reference sequence). DNA for the CDR3: TGCAGTGCGGCCCCGTTTTCGGGGGGGGGGCACAATGAGCAGTTCTTC. It specifies CSAAPFSGGGHNEQFF.

In this sample, this clonotype turned up many times. This chain connects TRBV11-2 to TRBJ2-7, with D perhaps TRBD2 (5 bases). The CDR3 spans 15 residues. Germline values: CDR1 SGHAT, CDR2 FQNNGV. V gave up 7 bases and J gave up 4 bases, with 20 bases separating them. CDR3 DNA: TGTGCCAGCACCACGGGTCGTGGACTGACTTACGAGCAGTACGTC. This gives the protein CASTTGRGLTYEQYV.